These T cell receptor beta chains were read from a single sample in a study of radiotherapy plus CTLA-4 blockade in lung cancer. This table comes from immunoSEQ multiplex PCR, and its TCRdb copy is limited to in-frame clones, with some not included. Counted here are about 45,000 clones, approximately 70% occurring once; the ten biggest clones make up 3% to 4.5%. The sequences come from peripheral blood, collected from a patient treated with radiotherapy plus ipilimumab. These receptors came from a human donor with non-small cell lung cancer who had a complete response to radiotherapy plus ipilimumab. CDR3s include the opening cysteine and the closing phenylalanine or tryptophan. The D gene is left open where the match is weak. Not every row has a clone size; where given, it reads once, few, many or a size class.

J: TRBJ2-3
V: TRBV5-1
size: once
D: NA
DNA: TGCGCCAGCAGCTTGGGACAGGCGAGAGATACGCAGTATTTT
CDR3: CASSLGQARDTQYF

J: TRBJ2-7
V: TRBV7-9
size: few
D: NA
DNA: TGTGCCAGCAGCTTAGAAACAGCCTACGAGCAGTACTTC
CDR3: CASSLETAYEQYF

J: TRBJ1-2
V: TRBV30
size: NA
D: NA
DNA: TGTGCCAGAAACAGGGAAAACTATGGCTACACCTTC
CDR3: CARNRENYGYTF

J: TRBJ2-5
V: TRBV27
size: NA
D: NA
DNA: TGTGCCAGCAGTTTAGGTTCAGGGTACCAAGAGACCCAGTACTTC
CDR3: CASSLGSGYQETQYF

J: TRBJ2-2
V: TRBV27
size: NA
D: TRBD2
DNA: TGTGCCAGCGGCATAGGACTAGCGGGAGAGACGAGCACCGGGGAGCTGTTTTTT
CDR3: CASGIGLAGETSTGELFF

J: TRBJ2-7
V: TRBV5-1
size: NA
D: TRBD1
DNA: TGCGCCAGCAGTACAGGGGACGTCGACGAGCAGTACTTC
CDR3: CASSTGDVDEQYF

J: TRBJ1-2
V: TRBV28
size: NA
D: TRBD1
DNA: TGTGCCAGCAGCTTAACAGGGGGCGCTTCAGGTTATGGCTACACCTTC
CDR3: CASSLTGGASGYGYTF

J: TRBJ1-2
V: TRBV6-1
size: NA
D: NA
DNA: TGTGCCAGCAGTGAAGCTCGACAGCAACTAAGATATGGCTACACCTTC
CDR3: CASSEARQQLRYGYTF

J: TRBJ2-6
V: TRBV4-1
size: NA
D: NA
DNA: TGCGCCAGCAGCCAAGATCCCCCTTTCTTCGACAGCGTCTCTGGGGCCAACGTCCTGACTTTC
CDR3: CASSQDPPFFDSVSGANVLTF

J: TRBJ1-4
V: TRBV12-5
size: NA
D: NA
DNA: TGTGCTAGTGGTTTGCTCCTCCCATGGGAGGGCGGTGGAGAAAAACTGTTTTTT
CDR3: CASGLLLPWEGGGEKLFF

J: TRBJ2-7
V: TRBV5-6
size: NA
D: NA
DNA: TGTGCCAGCAGCTTGGACAGGCTGTACGAGCAGTACTTC
CDR3: CASSLDRLYEQYF

J: TRBJ2-3
V: TRBV7-8
size: NA
D: NA
DNA: TGTGCCAGCAGCTTAGAAAGCCGCCGAGGCACAGATACGCAGTATTTT
CDR3: CASSLESRRGTDTQYF

J: TRBJ2-7
V: TRBV5-1
size: NA
D: TRBD1
DNA: TGCGCCAGCAGCATCGGGACAGCCTACAATTACGAGCAGTACTTC
CDR3: CASSIGTAYNYEQYF

J: TRBJ2-1
V: TRBV11-3
size: NA
D: NA
DNA: TGTGCCAGCAGCACTCCCGGGATATTTAAGCAGTTCTTC
CDR3: CASSTPGIFKQFF

J: TRBJ2-3
V: TRBV9
size: NA
D: NA
DNA: TGTGCCAGCAGCGTGAATGACAGAGGCACAGATACGCAGTATTTT
CDR3: CASSVNDRGTDTQYF

J: TRBJ2-1
V: TRBV7-2
size: NA
D: NA
DNA: TGTGCCAGCAGCTTACGTGTCTTTCCCGGTAGTGAGCAGTTCTTC
CDR3: CASSLRVFPGSEQFF

J: TRBJ2-7
V: TRBV7-2
size: NA
D: NA
DNA: TGTGCCAGCAGCGGGCAGGGAGGCTACGAGCAGTACTTC
CDR3: CASSGQGGYEQYF

J: TRBJ2-7
V: TRBV28
size: NA
D: NA
DNA: TGTGCCAGCAGTCCGGACGAAATACGGGACAAGTCCTACGAGCAGTACTTC
CDR3: CASSPDEIRDKSYEQYF

J: TRBJ2-7
V: TRBV6-6
size: NA
D: TRBD1
DNA: TGTGCCAGCAGGGGACCCGGGACAGGGGCCTCCTACGAGCAGTACTTC
CDR3: CASRGPGTGASYEQYF

J: TRBJ2-7
V: TRBV6-5
size: NA
D: TRBD1
DNA: TGTGCCAGCAGGCCGGCGACAGGGCTGAGGGAGCAGTACTTC
CDR3: CASRPATGLREQYF

J: TRBJ1-2
V: TRBV28
size: NA
D: TRBD1
DNA: TGTGCCAGCAGTCCCGGAACAGGGGGTTTCCGAGCTTATGGCTACACCTTC
CDR3: CASSPGTGGFRAYGYTF

J: TRBJ2-4
V: TRBV5-6
size: NA
D: NA
DNA: TGTGCCAGCAGCTTGGAAGGGGACATTCAGTACTTC
CDR3: CASSLEGDIQYF

J: TRBJ2-5
V: TRBV4-1
size: NA
D: TRBD2
DNA: TGCGCCAGCAGCCAAGTTGAGCGGGGATCTTACGGGACCCAGTACTTC
CDR3: CASSQVERGSYGTQYF

J: TRBJ2-5
V: TRBV19
size: NA
D: NA
DNA: TGTCAATCTTGGACTAACCACCAAGAGACCCAGTACTTC
CDR3: CQSWTNHQETQYF

J: TRBJ2-3
V: TRBV5-1
size: NA
D: NA
DNA: TGCGCCAGCAGCCCGGGACTCACGAGCACAGATACGCAGTATTTT
CDR3: CASSPGLTSTDTQYF

J: TRBJ2-3
V: TRBV7-2
size: NA
D: NA
DNA: TGTGCCAGCAGTTTGCGGGAAGATACGCAGTATTTT
CDR3: CASSLREDTQYF

J: TRBJ1-5
V: TRBV2
size: NA
D: NA
DNA: TGTGCCAGCAAGGGTTCGGGGTTGGGGCAGCCCCAGCATTTT
CDR3: CASKGSGLGQPQHF

J: TRBJ1-2
V: TRBV28
size: NA
D: NA
DNA: TGTGCCAGCAGTATCGACAGGCCCAACTATGGCTACACCTTC
CDR3: CASSIDRPNYGYTF

J: TRBJ1-2
V: TRBV7-9
size: NA
D: NA
DNA: TGTGCCAGCAGTCTAGTTGGGACACCCGGCTACACCTTC
CDR3: CASSLVGTPGYTF

J: TRBJ1-3
V: TRBV15
size: NA
D: TRBD1
DNA: TGTGCCACCAGCAAGTTGGACAGGGGCTCTGGAAACACCATATATTTT
CDR3: CATSKLDRGSGNTIYF

J: TRBJ1-1
V: TRBV18
size: NA
D: NA
DNA: TGTGCCAGCTCACCAGACAGAGGTGAAGCTTTCTTT
CDR3: CASSPDRGEAFF

J: TRBJ2-7
V: TRBV5-6
size: NA
D: NA
DNA: TGTGCCAGCAGCTTGGGTCCAGGGGAATCCTACGAGCAGTACTTC
CDR3: CASSLGPGESYEQYF

J: TRBJ2-2
V: TRBV6-5
size: once
D: TRBD2
DNA: TGTGCCAGCAAAAATAGCGGGAGGGCCTCTGGGGAGCTGTTTTTT
CDR3: CASKNSGRASGELFF

J: TRBJ2-7
V: TRBV30
size: once
D: NA
DNA: TGTGCCTGGGGGACGGGGGGCCCGTTCAGGGAGCAGTACTTC
CDR3: CAWGTGGPFREQYF

J: TRBJ2-5
V: TRBV19
size: NA
D: TRBD1
DNA: TGTGCCAGTAGTATTGGGATCGGTAGGGGGCGAGGAGAGACCCAGTACTTC
CDR3: CASSIGIGRGRGETQYF

J: TRBJ2-1
V: TRBV12-5
size: NA
D: TRBD1
DNA: TGTGCTAGTGGTACTACCGTGGGACAGGGGCATGAGCAGTTCTTC
CDR3: CASGTTVGQGHEQFF

J: TRBJ2-1
V: TRBV4-1
size: NA
D: TRBD2
DNA: TGCGCCAGCAGCCAAGAGCCGGGACTAGCGGGTGAGCAGTTCTTC
CDR3: CASSQEPGLAGEQFF

J: TRBJ2-4
V: TRBV30
size: NA
D: TRBD2
DNA: TGTGCCTGGAGCCTAGGGAGGGGCGGCAAAAACATTCAGTACTTC
CDR3: CAWSLGRGGKNIQYF

J: TRBJ2-5
V: TRBV13
size: NA
D: TRBD2
DNA: TGTGCCAGCAGCTTGCTAGGAGCGGGAGGTGGAGAGACCCAGTACTTC
CDR3: CASSLLGAGGGETQYF

J: TRBJ1-4
V: TRBV6-6
size: NA
D: NA
DNA: TGTGCCAGCAGTTACTCTACTACTAATGAAAAACTGTTTTTT
CDR3: CASSYSTTNEKLFF

J: TRBJ2-6
V: TRBV10-2
size: NA
D: NA
DNA: TGCGCCAGCAGTGAGAGGGGTGGGTCCGGAATTGGATCTGGGGCCAACGTCCTGACTTTC
CDR3: CASSERGGSGIGSGANVLTF

J: TRBJ1-3
V: TRBV7-9
size: many
D: TRBD1
DNA: TGTGCCAGCAGCTCCGCCCCGGGACAGGGGGCCGGGACCATATATTTT
CDR3: CASSSAPGQGAGTIYF

J: TRBJ2-7
V: TRBV19
size: few
D: NA
DNA: TGTGCCAGTAGTATCGCCAGCGAGCAGTACTTC
CDR3: CASSIASEQYF

J: TRBJ1-2
V: TRBV28
size: NA
D: NA
DNA: TGTGCCAGCAGTTTATCCGGGGGTTTTGGCTACACCTTC
CDR3: CASSLSGGFGYTF

J: TRBJ1-1
V: TRBV4-1
size: few
D: NA
DNA: TGCGCCAGCAGCCAGTTCACAGGGTACACTGAAGCTTTCTTT
CDR3: CASSQFTGYTEAFF

J: TRBJ2-2
V: TRBV4-1
size: NA
D: NA
DNA: TGCGCCAGCAGCCAAGTATATTTGCTCAGGGGAAAAACCGGGGAGCTGTTTTTT
CDR3: CASSQVYLLRGKTGELFF

J: TRBJ1-4
V: TRBV7-2
size: NA
D: NA
DNA: TGTGCCAGCAGCCTATCACAAGGTGGAGGGGAAAAACTGTTTTTT
CDR3: CASSLSQGGGEKLFF

J: TRBJ1-5
V: TRBV2
size: NA
D: TRBD1
DNA: TGTGCCAGCAGTGTGGGACAGGGATTTAGGCCCCAGCATTTT
CDR3: CASSVGQGFRPQHF

J: TRBJ2-1
V: TRBV11-2
size: NA
D: NA
DNA: TGTGCCAGCAGCTTAGTGGCGGGGGCTAACAATGAGCAGTTCTTC
CDR3: CASSLVAGANNEQFF

J: TRBJ2-2
V: TRBV7-3
size: NA
D: NA
DNA: TGTGCCAGCAGCTTCGGTCCTCGGCTAGCTGTCGGGGAGCTGTTTTTT
CDR3: CASSFGPRLAVGELFF

J: TRBJ2-6
V: TRBV6-5
size: NA
D: TRBD1
DNA: TGTGCCAGCAGTTATTCAGGGGGCTCTGGGGCCAACGTCCTGACTTTC
CDR3: CASSYSGGSGANVLTF

J: TRBJ2-2
V: TRBV6-6
size: once
D: NA
DNA: TGTGCCAGCAGCCCCTCTGGAGCCGGGGAGCTGTTTTTT
CDR3: CASSPSGAGELFF

J: TRBJ1-2
V: TRBV4-3
size: NA
D: NA
DNA: TGCGCCAGCAGCCACGGGGGAGTCGACGGTTCATATGGCTACACCTTC
CDR3: CASSHGGVDGSYGYTF

J: TRBJ1-6
V: TRBV19
size: NA
D: NA
DNA: TGTGCCAATCTGACAGTATCGAATTCACCCCTCCACTTT
CDR3: CANLTVSNSPLHF

J: TRBJ2-7
V: TRBV30
size: NA
D: TRBD2
DNA: TGTGCCTGGAGTCCGGGACTAGCGGGAGGTGCTATTTACGAGCAGTACTTC
CDR3: CAWSPGLAGGAIYEQYF

J: TRBJ2-1
V: TRBV4-1
size: NA
D: TRBD2
DNA: TGCGCCAGCAGCCAACCCGGACTAGCGGGAGTCTTCAATGAGCAGTTCTTC
CDR3: CASSQPGLAGVFNEQFF

J: TRBJ1-5
V: TRBV28
size: NA
D: NA
DNA: TGTGCCAGCAGTTCCCCCTCGACAGTTTCTCAGCCCCAGCATTTT
CDR3: CASSSPSTVSQPQHF